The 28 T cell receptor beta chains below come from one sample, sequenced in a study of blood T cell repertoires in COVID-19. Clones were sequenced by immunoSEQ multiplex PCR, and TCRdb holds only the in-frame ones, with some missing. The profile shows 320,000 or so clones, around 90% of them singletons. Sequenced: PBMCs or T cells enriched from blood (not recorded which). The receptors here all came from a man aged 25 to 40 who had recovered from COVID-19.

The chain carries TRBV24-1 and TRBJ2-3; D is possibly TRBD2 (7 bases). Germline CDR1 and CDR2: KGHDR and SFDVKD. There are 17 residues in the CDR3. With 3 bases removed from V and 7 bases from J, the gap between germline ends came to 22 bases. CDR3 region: CATSDPGGGIGIHTQYF. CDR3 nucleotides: TGTGCCACCAGTGATCCCGGCGGGGGCATAGGCATACATACGCAGTATTTT.

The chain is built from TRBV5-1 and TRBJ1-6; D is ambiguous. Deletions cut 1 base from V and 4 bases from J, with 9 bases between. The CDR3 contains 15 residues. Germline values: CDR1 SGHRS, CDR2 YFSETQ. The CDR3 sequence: CASSLSADYNSPLHF. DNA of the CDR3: TGCGCCAGCAGCTTGTCGGCGGATTATAATTCACCCCTCCACTTT.

CDR3: CASIRGYGYTF. CDR3 DNA sequence: TGTGCCAGCATAAGGGGCTATGGCTACACCTTC. The chain is built from TRBV2 and TRBJ1-2, with TRBD1 as a possible D gene (5 bases). The V and J ends lost 7 bases and 4 bases respectively, with 7 bases between them. Germline values: CDR1 SNHLY, CDR2 FYNNEI. This CDR3 has 11 amino acids.

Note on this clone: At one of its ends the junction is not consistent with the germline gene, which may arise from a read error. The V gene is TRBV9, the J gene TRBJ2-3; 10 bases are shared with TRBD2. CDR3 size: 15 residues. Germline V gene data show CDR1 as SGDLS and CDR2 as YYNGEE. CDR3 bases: TGTGCCAGCAGCGTAGAACTAGCGGGGCCAGATACGCAATATTTT. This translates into CASSVELAGPDTQYF.

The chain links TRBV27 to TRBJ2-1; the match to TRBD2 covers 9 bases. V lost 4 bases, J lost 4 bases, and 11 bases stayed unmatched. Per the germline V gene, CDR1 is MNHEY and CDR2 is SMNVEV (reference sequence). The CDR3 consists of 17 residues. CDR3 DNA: TGTGCCAGCAGTTCTCCGCGTAGCGGGGGAGTTTACAATGAGCAGTTCTTC. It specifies CASSSPRSGGVYNEQFF.

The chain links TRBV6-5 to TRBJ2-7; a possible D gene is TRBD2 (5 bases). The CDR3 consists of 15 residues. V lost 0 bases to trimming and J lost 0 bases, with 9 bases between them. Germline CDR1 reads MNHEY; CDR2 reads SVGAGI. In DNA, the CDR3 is TGTGCCAGCAGTTACTCCCCGGGGAGCTCCTACGAGCAGTACTTC. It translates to CASSYSPGSSYEQYF.

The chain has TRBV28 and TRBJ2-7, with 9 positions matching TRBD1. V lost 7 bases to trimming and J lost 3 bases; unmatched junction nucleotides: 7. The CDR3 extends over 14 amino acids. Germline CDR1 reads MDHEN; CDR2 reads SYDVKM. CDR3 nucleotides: TGTGCCAGCATCAAACCGGGACAGGGCTACGAGCAGTACTTC. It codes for CASIKPGQGYEQYF. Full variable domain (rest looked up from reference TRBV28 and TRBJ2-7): DVKVTQSSRYLVKRTGEKVFLECVQDMDHENMFWYRQDPGLGLRLIYFSYDVKMKEKGDIPEGYSVSREKKERFSLILESASTNQTSMYLCASIKPGQGYEQYFGPGTRLTVT.

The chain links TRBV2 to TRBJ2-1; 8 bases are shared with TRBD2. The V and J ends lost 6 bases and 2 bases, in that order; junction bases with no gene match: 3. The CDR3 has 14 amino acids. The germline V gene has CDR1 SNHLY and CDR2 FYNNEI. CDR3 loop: CASSLLAAYNEQFF. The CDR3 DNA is TGTGCCAGCAGCCTACTAGCGGCCTACAATGAGCAGTTCTTC.

Here the CDR3 DNA reads TGTGCCAGCTCACCCGGGCAGGGGGTCCCTGGCTATCCCCAGCATTTT. Translation: CASSPGQGVPGYPQHF. The genes are TRBV18 and TRBJ1-5, with 7 bases matching TRBD1. Germline V CDR1 and CDR2: KGHSH, LQKENI. This CDR3 spans 16 amino acids. The junction had 15 bases not matched to a gene; V was cut back by 3 bases and J by 10 bases.

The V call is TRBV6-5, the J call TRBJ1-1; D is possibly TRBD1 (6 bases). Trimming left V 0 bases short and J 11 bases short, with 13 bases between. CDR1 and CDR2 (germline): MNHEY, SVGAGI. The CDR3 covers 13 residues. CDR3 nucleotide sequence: TGTGCCAGCAGTTACTCGATGGGGGGGCAGGCTTTCTTT. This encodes CASSYSMGGQAFF.

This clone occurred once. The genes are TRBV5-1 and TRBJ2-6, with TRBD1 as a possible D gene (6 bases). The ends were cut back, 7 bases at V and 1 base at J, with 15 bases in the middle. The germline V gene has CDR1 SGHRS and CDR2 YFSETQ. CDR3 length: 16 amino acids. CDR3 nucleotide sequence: TGCGCCAGCTCGCGACCTAGGGGGTCTGGGGCCAACGTCCTGACTTTC. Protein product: CASSRPRGSGANVLTF.

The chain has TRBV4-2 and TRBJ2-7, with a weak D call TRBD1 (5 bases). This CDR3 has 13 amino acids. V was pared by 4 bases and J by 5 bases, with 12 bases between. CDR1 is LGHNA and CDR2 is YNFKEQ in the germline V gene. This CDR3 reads CASSRDPGNEQYF. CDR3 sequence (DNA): TGTGCCAGCAGCCGGGATCCAGGGAACGAGCAGTACTTC.

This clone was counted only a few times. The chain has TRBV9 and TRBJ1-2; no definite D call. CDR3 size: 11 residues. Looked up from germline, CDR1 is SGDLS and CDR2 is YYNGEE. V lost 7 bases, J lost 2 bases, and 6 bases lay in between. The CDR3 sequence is CASSENYGYTF. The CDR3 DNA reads TGTGCCAGCTCGGAGAACTATGGCTACACCTTC.

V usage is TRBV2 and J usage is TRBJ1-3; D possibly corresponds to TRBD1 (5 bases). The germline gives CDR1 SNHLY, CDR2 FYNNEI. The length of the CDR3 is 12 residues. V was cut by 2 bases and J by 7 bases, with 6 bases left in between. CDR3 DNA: TGTGCCAGCAGTGAACAGGGTAACACCATATATTTT. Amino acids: CASSEQGNTIYF.

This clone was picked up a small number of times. CDR3 sequence (DNA): TGCGCCAGCAGCCAAGGGAGTAACCTAGACAATGAGCAGTTCTTC. Translation gives CASSQGSNLDNEQFF. V usage is TRBV4-1 and J usage is TRBJ2-1; unclear D gene. Trimming removed 1 base from V and 5 bases from J, with 12 bases in between. Germline V CDR1 and CDR2: MGHRA, YSYEKL. The CDR3 is made up of 15 amino acids.

The CDR3 DNA is TGTGCCAGCAGTTTAAGCGGGACAGGGGGCGTATACGAGCAGTACTTC. Protein: CASSLSGTGGVYEQYF. The V and J genes are TRBV27 and TRBJ2-7, with 12 bases aligning to TRBD1. This CDR3 region has 16 residues. V was pared by 2 bases and J by 4 bases, with 6 bases of the junction left unmatched. Germline lookup yields CDR1 MNHEY and CDR2 SMNVEV (reference sequence).

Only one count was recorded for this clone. The CDR3 DNA is TGTGCCAGCAGTACAGTCTCTGGAAACACCATATATTTT. Protein sequence: CASSTVSGNTIYF. The rearrangement joins TRBV6-5 to TRBJ1-3; D is undetermined. The germline V gene encodes CDR1 MNHEY and CDR2 SVGAGI. The CDR3 consists of 13 residues. V lost 5 bases and J lost 0, with 5 bases in between.

The CDR3 sequence is CASQLAANTGELFF. The CDR3 DNA reads TGTGCCAGTCAGCTAGCGGCTAACACCGGGGAGCTGTTTTTT. The genes are TRBV19 and TRBJ2-2, with 7 bases matching TRBD2. Unmatched junction bases numbered 5, after V lost 8 bases and J lost 2 bases. The CDR3 is 14 residues long. Germline V gene sequence: CDR1 LNHDA, CDR2 SQIVND (reference sequence).

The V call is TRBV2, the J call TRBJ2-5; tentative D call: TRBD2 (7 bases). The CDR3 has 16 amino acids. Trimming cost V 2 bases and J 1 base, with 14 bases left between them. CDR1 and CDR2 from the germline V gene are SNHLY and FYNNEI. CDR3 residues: CASSEMGGGSQETQYF. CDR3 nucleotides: TGTGCCAGCAGTGAAATGGGCGGGGGCAGCCAAGAGACCCAGTACTTC.

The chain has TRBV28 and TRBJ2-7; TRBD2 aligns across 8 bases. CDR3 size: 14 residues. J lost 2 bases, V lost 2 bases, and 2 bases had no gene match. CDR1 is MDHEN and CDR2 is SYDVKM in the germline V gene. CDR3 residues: CASSLIAGPYEQYF. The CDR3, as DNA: TGTGCCAGCAGTTTAATAGCGGGGCCCTACGAGCAGTACTTC.

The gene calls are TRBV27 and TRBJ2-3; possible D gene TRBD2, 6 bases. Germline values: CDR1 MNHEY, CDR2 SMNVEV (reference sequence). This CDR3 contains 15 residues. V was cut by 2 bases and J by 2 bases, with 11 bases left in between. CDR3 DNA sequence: TGTGCCAGCAGTTTAATAGGCGGGGCCACAGATACGCAGTATTTT. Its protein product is CASSLIGGATDTQYF.

CDR3 in DNA: TGTGCCAGCAGCGCCCGGTCAGGGGGTGAGCAGTTCTTC. Translating it yields CASSARSGGEQFF. The rearrangement uses TRBV13 and TRBJ2-1; the match to TRBD1 covers 7 bases. The CDR3 runs to 13 residues. Germline CDR1 PRHDT, CDR2 FYEKMQ (reference sequence). V was pared by 5 bases and J by 9 bases, with 7 bases of the junction left unmatched.

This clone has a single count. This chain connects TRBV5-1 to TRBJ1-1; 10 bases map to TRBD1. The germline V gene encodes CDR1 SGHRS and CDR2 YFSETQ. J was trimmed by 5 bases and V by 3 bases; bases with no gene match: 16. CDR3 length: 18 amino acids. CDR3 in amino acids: CASSYFSTGGVSGTEAFF. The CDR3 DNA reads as TGCGCCAGCAGCTATTTCTCGACAGGGGGCGTAAGTGGTACTGAAGCTTTCTTT.

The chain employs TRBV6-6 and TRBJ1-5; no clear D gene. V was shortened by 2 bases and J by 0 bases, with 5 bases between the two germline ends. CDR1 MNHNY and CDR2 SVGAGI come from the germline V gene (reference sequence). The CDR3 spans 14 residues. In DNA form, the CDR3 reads TGTGCCAGCAGTTACCAGAATAGCAATCAGCCCCAGCATTTT. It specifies CASSYQNSNQPQHF.

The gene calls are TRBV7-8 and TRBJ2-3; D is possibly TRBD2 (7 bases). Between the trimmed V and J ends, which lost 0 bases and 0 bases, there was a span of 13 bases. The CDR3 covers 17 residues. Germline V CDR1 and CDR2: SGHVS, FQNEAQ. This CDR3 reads CASSLAAGAYSTDTQYF. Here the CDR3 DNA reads TGTGCCAGCAGCTTAGCGGCGGGGGCGTACAGCACAGATACGCAGTATTTT.

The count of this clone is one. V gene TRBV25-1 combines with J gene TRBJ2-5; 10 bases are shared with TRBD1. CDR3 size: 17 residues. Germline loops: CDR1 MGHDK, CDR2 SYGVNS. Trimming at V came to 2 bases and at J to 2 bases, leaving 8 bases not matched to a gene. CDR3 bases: TGTGCCAGCAGTGAAGACCGCGGGACAGGGGTACAAGAGACCCAGTACTTC. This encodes CASSEDRGTGVQETQYF.

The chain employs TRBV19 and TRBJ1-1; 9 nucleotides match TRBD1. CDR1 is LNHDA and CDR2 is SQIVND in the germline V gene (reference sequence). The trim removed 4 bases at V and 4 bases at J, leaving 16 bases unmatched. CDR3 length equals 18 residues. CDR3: CASSKNPGQGGPSTEAFF. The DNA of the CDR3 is TGTGCCAGTAGTAAAAACCCGGGACAGGGCGGCCCTAGCACTGAAGCTTTCTTT.

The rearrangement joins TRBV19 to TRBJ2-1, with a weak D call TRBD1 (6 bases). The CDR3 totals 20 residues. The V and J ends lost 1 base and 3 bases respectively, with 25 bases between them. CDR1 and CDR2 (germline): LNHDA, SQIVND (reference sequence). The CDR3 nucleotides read TGTGCCAGTAGTATAGTAGGCGCCACCCTGGGACACCCCCGCTACAATGAGCAGTTCTTC. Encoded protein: CASSIVGATLGHPRYNEQFF.